The subject of this entry is one TCR beta chain. Antigen: not known. This CDR3 comprises 16 residues. From germline, CDR1 is MNHEY and CDR2 SMNVEV (reference sequence). Trimming at V came to 5 bases and at J to 2 bases, leaving 7 bases not matched to a gene. The sample comes from a study of cytomegalovirus exposure and HLA in healthy donors. 13 Jbeta primers and 60 Vbeta primers were used for the PCR. Assay: immunoSEQ multiplex PCR; the TCRdb copy retains only in-frame clones and omits some. The sample has about 120,000 clones; approximately 87% are singletons. The study, taken as a whole, reports: The authors later found TCR association rates varying by HLA locus, with DRB1 most and HLA-C fewest. CMV serostatus was the only recorded immune exposure for donors. Later analysis indicated greater clonal expansion among HLA-associated TCR beta chains than among equally common other chains.

This chain connects TRBV27 to TRBJ1-3; 9 nucleotides align to TRBD1. Source material: PBMCs. This receptor was obtained from a man younger than 35 in good health and CMV-seropositive. This CDR3 reads CASSPLQGAPGNTIYF. CDR3 sequence (DNA): TGTGCCAGCAGTCCGCTACAGGGGGCCCCTGGAAACACCATATATTTT.